A single sample is the source of the 15 T cell receptor beta chains below, sequenced in a study of control samples from healthy donors and cancer patients. TCRdb's copy holds only in-frame clones and misses some; the assay was immunoSEQ multiplex PCR. The sample has tens of thousands of clones, 93% seen once. What was sequenced was PBMCs. The origin of the receptors is a woman aged 40 to 49 with lung cancer.

In its sample, this clone was seen a few times. Other DNA sequences in the same sample also yield this CDR3. The chain uses TRBV25-1 and TRBJ1-5, with D possibly being TRBD1 (5 bases). The CDR3 extends over 14 amino acids. The V end was cut by 1 base, the J end by 4 bases, with 8 bases between. Germline V gene data show CDR1 as MGHDK and CDR2 as SYGVNS. CDR3 loop: CASSEWGNNQPQHF. For the CDR3, the DNA is TGTGCCAGCAGTGAATGGGGCAATAATCAGCCCCAGCATTTT.

The chain recombines TRBV5-1 with TRBJ1-3; D is undetermined. Germline CDR1 reads SGHRS; CDR2 reads YFSETQ. The CDR3 has 15 amino acids. V was pared by 0 bases and J by 0 bases, with 7 bases between. CDR3 in DNA: TGCGCCAGCAGCTTGGGTACAGCCTCTGGAAACACCATATATTTT. This gives the protein CASSLGTASGNTIYF. The entire variable domain, with the rest obtained from reference TRBV5-1 and TRBJ1-3, is as follows: KAGVTQTPRYLIKTRGQQVTLSCSPISGHRSVSWYQQTPGQGLQFLFEYFSETQRNKGNFPGRFSGRQFSNSRSEMNVSTLELGDSALYLCASSLGTASGNTIYFGEGSWLTVV.

This chain connects TRBV18 to TRBJ1-6; 9 bases are a match to TRBD1. The CDR3 runs 13 residues. Germline CDR1 KGHSH, CDR2 LQKENI. V shed 4 bases and J 10 bases; nucleotides not matched to a gene: 2. CDR3 sequence reads: CASSLDRGSPLHF. CDR3 DNA sequence: TGTGCCAGCTCACTTGACAGGGGGTCACCCCTCCACTTT.

The J gene is TRBJ1-1, the V gene TRBV2; 8 positions match TRBD1. Germline CDR1 reads SNHLY; CDR2 reads FYNNEI. Trimming took 11 bases from V and 4 from J; bases not matched to a gene: 6. The CDR3 has 12 residues. CDR3 nucleotide sequence: TGTGCCGGTAAAACAGGGGGCACTGAAGCTTTCTTT. Protein sequence: CAGKTGGTEAFF.

This clone was picked up one time. The chain links TRBV5-6 to TRBJ2-7; D possibly matches TRBD1 or TRBD2 (5 bases each). The germline gives CDR1 SGHDT, CDR2 YYEEEE. V was pared by 0 bases and J by 4 bases, with 17 bases between. CDR3 size: 16 residues. Here the CDR3 reads CASSLAAGSLWYEQYF. The CDR3 nucleotides read TGTGCCAGCAGCTTGGCGGCAGGGAGTTTGTGGTACGAGCAGTACTTC.

This clone was seen a handful of times. V usage is TRBV19 and J usage is TRBJ2-1; TRBD1 agrees at 11 bases. In germline, CDR1 is LNHDA, CDR2 SQIVND (reference sequence). The CDR3 contains 15 residues. J was trimmed by 9 bases and V by 4 bases; bases with no gene match: 8. CDR3 sequence: CASSKWGQGEAEQFF. Written as DNA, the CDR3 is TGTGCCAGTAGTAAATGGGGACAGGGGGAGGCTGAGCAGTTCTTC.

This chain links TRBV12-5 with TRBJ2-5; a possible D gene is TRBD2 (6 bases). CDR1 and CDR2 (germline): LGHNT, FRNRAP. The CDR3 covers 13 residues. The V end was cut by 5 bases, the J end by 7 bases, with 14 bases between. The DNA of the CDR3 is TGTGCTAGTGGTCCGGGGGAACGGGGGACCCAGTACTTC. Amino acid sequence: CASGPGERGTQYF.

The table lists this clone with a count of one. The chain carries TRBV6-1 and TRBJ1-1; possible D gene TRBD1, 5 bases. The CDR3 has 15 residues. V lost 1 base to trimming and J lost 5 bases, with 14 bases between them. CDR1 MNHNS and CDR2 SASEGT come from the germline V gene. DNA for the CDR3: TGTGCCAGCAGTGAAGTGAGGAGGGGAGGTACTGAAGCTTTCTTT. This encodes CASSEVRRGGTEAFF.

The gene calls are TRBV6-5 and TRBJ1-1, with 7 positions matching TRBD1. Trimming at V came to 6 bases and at J to 2 bases, leaving 3 bases not matched to a gene. CDR1 is MNHEY and CDR2 is SVGAGI in the germline V gene. The CDR3 contains 13 residues. The CDR3 sequence: CASRGQTNTEAFF. CDR3 bases: TGTGCCAGCAGGGGACAGACCAACACTGAAGCTTTCTTT.

In its sample, this clone was seen once. The chain's CDR3 is CASSAEGTVPPYGYTF. The CDR3 nucleotides read TGCGCCAGCAGCGCAGAAGGGACAGTCCCTCCCTATGGCTACACCTTC. The gene calls are TRBV5-1 and TRBJ1-2; TRBD1 matches at 7 bases. V lost 4 bases and J lost 4; bases outside the gene matches: 13. The CDR3 has 16 residues. The germline CDR1 and CDR2 sequences are SGHRS and YFSETQ.

The CDR3 sequence is CASSGAGTAIMNTEAFF. The CDR3 bases are TGCGCCAGCAGCGGGGCCGGGACAGCTATTATGAACACTGAAGCTTTCTTT. The chain links TRBV5-1 to TRBJ1-1; 7 nucleotides line up with TRBD1. CDR1 and CDR2 from the germline V gene are SGHRS and YFSETQ. The ends lost 4 bases at V and 0 bases at J; junction bases unmatched: 12. CDR3 length: 17 residues. The full variable domain, in which reference TRBV5-1 and TRBJ1-1 provide the parts outside the CDR3, is KAGVTQTPRYLIKTRGQQVTLSCSPISGHRSVSWYQQTPGQGLQFLFEYFSETQRNKGNFPGRFSGRQFSNSRSEMNVSTLELGDSALYLCASSGAGTAIMNTEAFFGQGTRLTVV.

The rearrangement uses TRBV5-5 and TRBJ2-7; D unclear. CDR1 is SGHKS, CDR2 YYEKEE, per germline (reference sequence). The CDR3 spans 14 residues. Trimming shortened V by 4 bases and J by 5 bases, and 16 bases separated the two germline ends. The CDR3 DNA sequence: TGTGCCAGCAGCAGTCCGGGTTCCCAAAACGAGCAGTACTTC. Translation gives CASSSPGSQNEQYF.

This chain links TRBV4-1 with TRBJ1-5; D unresolved. This CDR3 is built from 15 residues. Germline V gene lookup returns CDR1 MGHRA and CDR2 YSYEKL. The V and J ends lost 0 bases and 0 bases respectively, with 6 bases between them. CDR3 sequence: CASSQDQSSNQPQHF. The CDR3, as DNA: TGCGCCAGCAGCCAAGATCAAAGTAGCAATCAGCCCCAGCATTTT.

This clone was seen a single time. The chain recombines TRBV19 with TRBJ1-4; D is perhaps TRBD1 (6 bases). The germline V gene has CDR1 LNHDA and CDR2 SQIVND (reference sequence). The V end was cut by 4 bases, the J end by 5 bases, with 17 bases between. The CDR3 loop spans 16 amino acids. The CDR3 coding sequence is TGTGCCAGTAGTAAGAACCTGGACAGACAAAATGAAAAACTGTTTTTT. It yields the protein CASSKNLDRQNEKLFF.

CDR3 DNA sequence: TGTGCCACCAGTGATCCCAGGGGGAACACTGAAGCTTTCTTT. Its protein product is CATSDPRGNTEAFF. The chain uses TRBV24-1 and TRBJ1-1; TRBD1 might be the D (6 bases). V gave up 3 bases and J gave up 1 base, with 8 bases separating them. This CDR3 comprises 14 residues. Germline V gene sequence: CDR1 KGHDR, CDR2 SFDVKD.